These 31 T cell receptor beta chains came from one sample sequenced in a study of T cell changes during pregnancy in multiple sclerosis. TCRdb's copy holds only in-frame clones and misses some; the assay was immunoSEQ multiplex PCR. This sample has around 56,000 clones; about 85% occur once, and the top ten carry approximately 0.4%. The sequencing here drew on CD4+ T cells from peripheral blood mononuclear cells, taken in the third trimester of pregnancy. These receptors were obtained from a female donor with multiple sclerosis, enrolled in a pregnancy study.

This clone was counted a single time. The V and J genes are TRBV25-1 and TRBJ1-1, with 9 bases lining up with TRBD1. The V and J ends lost 6 bases and 3 bases, in that order; junction bases with no gene match: 8. This CDR3 is 15 amino acids long. CDR1 and CDR2 (germline): MGHDK, SYGVNS. As DNA, the CDR3 is TGTGCCAGCAGCCCCTGGACAGGGGATGACACTGAAGCTTTCTTT. This encodes CASSPWTGDDTEAFF.

The CDR3 reads CASSPVAGDTGELFF. The CDR3 nucleotides read TGTGCCAGCTCACCAGTAGCGGGGGACACCGGGGAGCTGTTTTTT. The genes are TRBV18 and TRBJ2-2; 9 positions agree with TRBD2. The germline CDR1 and CDR2 sequences are KGHSH and LQKENI. Trimming at V came to 2 bases and at J to 3 bases, leaving 1 base not matched to a gene. This CDR3 region has 15 residues.

The V gene is TRBV6-6, the J gene TRBJ1-5; TRBD1 might be the D (5 bases). Trimming left V 2 bases short and J 7 bases short, with 9 bases between. Germline V gene sequence: CDR1 MNHNY, CDR2 SVGAGI (reference sequence). The CDR3 totals 13 residues. CDR3 protein: CASSYTRGQPQHF. In DNA form, the CDR3 reads TGTGCCAGCAGTTACACGCGGGGCCAGCCCCAGCATTTT.

This clone was seen once. V and J are TRBV11-2 and TRBJ2-1; D is possibly TRBD2 (5 bases). V lost 0 bases, J lost 10 bases, and 19 bases lay in between. The CDR3 contains 16 residues. Germline V gives CDR1 SGHAT, CDR2 FQNNGV. DNA for the CDR3: TGTGCCAGCAGCTTAGAAGACGCCGGACTCACTGTGGAGCAGTTCTTC. Protein product: CASSLEDAGLTVEQFF.

CDR3 protein: CASSRGTDTYEQYF. In DNA form, the CDR3 reads TGCGCCAGCAGCCGAGGGACAGATACCTACGAGCAGTACTTC. The rearrangement links TRBV4-3 to TRBJ2-7, with 7 bases identical to TRBD1. V trimming: 4 bases; J trimming: 2 bases; junction bases outside the gene matches: 5. The germline CDR1 and CDR2 sequences are LGHNA and YSLEER. The CDR3 length is 14 residues.

The rearrangement uses TRBV9 and TRBJ1-1; 10 nucleotides line up with TRBD1. V shed 3 bases, J shed 5 bases, and the junction held 7 bases outside the gene matches. This CDR3 contains 15 residues. Germline V gene lookup returns CDR1 SGDLS and CDR2 YYNGEE. The CDR3 spells CASSETGGAWTEAFF. The CDR3 DNA follows: TGTGCCAGCAGCGAGACAGGGGGCGCGTGGACTGAAGCTTTCTTT.

The chain links TRBV5-6 to TRBJ2-1; 8 bases map to TRBD2. The CDR3 sequence is 17 residues long. The V gene's germline CDR1 is SGHDT and CDR2 YYEEEE. J gave up 4 bases and V 5 bases, and 14 bases lay outside the gene matches. The CDR3 region has the DNA TGTGCCAGCAGAAAAAGGGCTAGCGGGTCAGTATACAATGAGCAGTTCTTC. Its protein product is CASRKRASGSVYNEQFF. Combining the CDR3 with reference TRBV5-6 and TRBJ2-1 gives the whole variable domain DAGVTQSPTHLIKTRGQQVTLRCSPKSGHDTVSWYQQALGQGPQFIFQYYEEEERQRGNFPDRFSGHQFPNYSSELNVNALLLGDSALYLCASRKRASGSVYNEQFFGPGTRLTVL.

The V call is TRBV5-1, the J call TRBJ2-2; TRBD1 agrees at 8 bases. Germline assignment: CDR1 SGHRS and CDR2 YFSETQ. This CDR3 contains 16 residues. The V segment lost 6 bases and the J segment 3 bases; nucleotides outside the gene matches: 10. The CDR3 protein is CASNPPDRDDTGELFF. The CDR3 coding sequence is TGCGCCAGCAACCCCCCGGACAGGGACGACACCGGGGAGCTGTTTTTT.

The CDR3, as DNA: TGTGCCAGCAGCCAAGAAAGCGGGGGCACAGATACGCAGTATTTT. Translated, it gives CASSQESGGTDTQYF. The chain recombines TRBV4-2 with TRBJ2-3, with TRBD2 matching over 7 bases. This CDR3 spans 15 amino acids. The ends lost 0 bases at V and 1 base at J; junction bases unmatched: 1. Germline V gene lookup returns CDR1 LGHNA and CDR2 YNFKEQ.

The rearrangement links TRBV9 to TRBJ2-5; D not resolved. Germline lookup yields CDR1 SGDLS and CDR2 YYNGEE. This CDR3 is 15 amino acids long. V lost 4 bases, J lost 1 base, and 14 bases lay in between. The CDR3 reads CASSLGPLLQETQYF. The CDR3, as DNA: TGTGCCAGCAGCCTTGGGCCTCTCCTCCAAGAGACCCAGTACTTC.

The chain uses TRBV29-1 and TRBJ2-7; 10 bases map to TRBD1. CDR3 length: 13 amino acids. Germline V gene data show CDR1 as SQVTM and CDR2 as ANQGSEA. J lost 3 bases, V lost 4 bases, and 3 bases had no gene match. DNA of the CDR3: TGCAGCGTTGGCCGGACAGGGGGCTACGAGCAGTACTTC. As protein: CSVGRTGGYEQYF.

The chain carries TRBV5-1 and TRBJ1-2, with D possibly TRBD1 on 5 matching bases. The V and J ends lost 4 bases and 1 base respectively, with 8 bases between them. The CDR3 contains 13 residues. The germline V gene has CDR1 SGHRS and CDR2 YFSETQ. CDR3 DNA sequence: TGCGCCAGCAGCCAGGACAATAACTATGGCTACACCTTC. Its translation: CASSQDNNYGYTF.

CDR3 in amino acids: CASSYRDKTNTEAFF. The DNA for the CDR3 is TGTGCCAGCAGCTACCGGGACAAGACTAACACTGAAGCTTTCTTT. The rearrangement uses TRBV4-2 and TRBJ1-1, with D possibly TRBD1 on 6 matching bases. Germline V lookup: CDR1 LGHNA, CDR2 YNFKEQ. This CDR3 is 15 amino acids long. V was trimmed by 5 bases and J by 2 bases, leaving 15 bases between them.

About this clone itself: A read error may produce the germline difference seen at one junction end. The V and J genes are TRBV28 and TRBJ2-7, with 9 positions matching TRBD1. The germline gives CDR1 MDHEN, CDR2 SYDVKM. This CDR3 has 16 amino acids. The CDR3 DNA follows: TGTGCCAGCAGTTTATGGGGGACAGGGAGGTCCTCCGAGCAGTACTTC. Protein product: CASSLWGTGRSSEQYF.

The chain recombines TRBV6-5 with TRBJ1-2, with D possibly TRBD1 on 5 matching bases. In germline, CDR1 is MNHEY, CDR2 SVGAGI. V gave up 5 bases and J gave up 0 bases, with 13 bases separating them. The CDR3 runs to 15 residues. In DNA, the CDR3 is TGTGCCAGCAGTGCCGGACACAGCGCTAACTATGGCTACACCTTC. It encodes CASSAGHSANYGYTF.

The chain links TRBV19 to TRBJ2-1, with 8 bases that match TRBD1. The CDR3 contains 14 residues. Trimming at V came to 6 bases and at J to 9 bases, leaving 10 bases not matched to a gene. Germline lookup yields CDR1 LNHDA and CDR2 SQIVND (reference sequence). CDR3 bases: TGTGCCAGTAGCCAGACACTCACAGGGGGTGAGCAGTTCTTC. Its translation is CASSQTLTGGEQFF.

This chain connects TRBV7-9 to TRBJ1-5, with no clear D. This CDR3 spans 13 amino acids. Germline CDR1 reads SEHNR; CDR2 reads FQNEAQ (reference sequence). V gave up 2 bases and J gave up 5 bases, with 7 bases separating them. The CDR3 DNA reads as TGTGCCAGCAGCTTAACTTACTATCAGCCCCAGCATTTT. It codes for CASSLTYYQPQHF.

The chain couples TRBV5-1 to TRBJ2-3, with 7 bases fitting TRBD1. The length of the CDR3 is 15 residues. The V and J ends lost 3 bases and 0 bases, in that order; junction bases with no gene match: 4. Germline assignment: CDR1 SGHRS and CDR2 YFSETQ. CDR3 nucleotides: TGCGCCAGCAGCTCCGGGACAGCGAGCACAGATACGCAGTATTTT. The encoded protein is CASSSGTASTDTQYF. The full variable domain, with the rest looked up from reference TRBV5-1 and TRBJ2-3, is KAGVTQTPRYLIKTRGQQVTLSCSPISGHRSVSWYQQTPGQGLQFLFEYFSETQRNKGNFPGRFSGRQFSNSRSEMNVSTLELGDSALYLCASSSGTASTDTQYFGPGTRLTVL.

The chain employs TRBV2 and TRBJ2-7; TRBD1 matches at 8 bases. The germline V gene has CDR1 SNHLY and CDR2 FYNNEI. J gave up 5 bases and V 6 bases, and 3 bases lay outside the gene matches. This CDR3 spans 12 amino acids. The CDR3 here is CASRATGDEQYF. The CDR3 DNA reads TGTGCCAGCAGGGCGACAGGGGACGAGCAGTACTTC.

This clone was picked up a small number of times. This chain uses TRBV30 with TRBJ1-1; possible D gene TRBD1, 5 bases. Trimming took off 2 bases at V and 4 bases at J, with 14 bases between the two ends. The CDR3 contains 14 residues. The germline CDR1 and CDR2 sequences are GTSNPN and SVGIG (reference sequence). In DNA, the CDR3 is TGTGCCTGGAGTAATCCAGGGAAGGGCACTGAAGCTTTCTTT. This translates into CAWSNPGKGTEAFF.

This clone was counted a few times. The V call is TRBV6-5, the J call TRBJ1-2; a possible D gene is TRBD1 (6 bases). The V end was cut by 6 bases, the J end by 5 bases, with 19 bases between. CDR1 is MNHEY and CDR2 is SVGAGI in the germline V gene. This CDR3 region has 15 residues. The CDR3, as DNA: TGTGCCAGCAGCCCGTCTTACTCAGGGGATTATGGCTACACCTTC. Its protein is CASSPSYSGDYGYTF.

The V and J genes are TRBV5-4 and TRBJ1-2, with 9 bases lining up with TRBD1. Trimming took 4 bases from V and 7 from J; bases not matched to a gene: 14. The CDR3 has 16 amino acids. CDR1 and CDR2 from the germline V gene are SGHNT and YYREEE (reference sequence). CDR3 nucleotide sequence: TGTGCCAGCAGCCCCAAACCGGGACAGGGATTCGCTGGCTACACCTTC. It translates to CASSPKPGQGFAGYTF.

The genes are TRBV9 and TRBJ2-1, with 8 bases that match TRBD1. The trim removed 1 base at V and 6 bases at J, leaving 9 bases unmatched. The CDR3 is made up of 16 amino acids. CDR1 is SGDLS, CDR2 YYNGEE, per germline. This CDR3 reads CASSVTGQGATNEQFF. In nucleotides, the CDR3 is TGTGCCAGCAGCGTAACCGGGCAGGGGGCGACCAATGAGCAGTTCTTC. Drawing the rest from reference TRBV9 and TRBJ2-1, the complete variable domain is DSGVTQTPKHLITATGQRVTLRCSPRSGDLSVYWYQQSLDQGLQFLIQYYNGEERAKGNILERFSAQQFPDLHSELNLSSLELGDSALYFCASSVTGQGATNEQFFGPGTRLTVL.

V and J are TRBV27 and TRBJ2-1; 10 bases agree with TRBD2. V was pared by 5 bases and J by 4 bases, with 8 bases of the junction left unmatched. Germline V gene sequence: CDR1 MNHEY, CDR2 SMNVEV (reference sequence). The CDR3 has 16 amino acids. CDR3 amino acids: CASSLTSGTFYNEQFF. The CDR3 DNA reads TGTGCCAGCAGTCTCACTAGCGGGACATTTTACAATGAGCAGTTCTTC.

The gene calls are TRBV9 and TRBJ2-3, with 9 bases identical to TRBD2. CDR1 and CDR2 from the germline V gene are SGDLS and YYNGEE. The V and J ends lost 4 bases and 8 bases, in that order; junction bases with no gene match: 17. The CDR3 length is 17 residues. In nucleotides, the CDR3 is TGTGCCAGCAGCCCCCACCACCTGGCGGGGGGGCCCACTACGCAGTATTTT. As protein: CASSPHHLAGGPTTQYF.

The J gene is TRBJ2-5, the V gene TRBV12-5, with D perhaps matching TRBD1 (6 bases). The length of the CDR3 is 13 residues. The V gene lost 6 bases and the J gene lost 2 bases, with 10 bases spanning the gap. From germline, CDR1 is LGHNT and CDR2 FRNRAP. CDR3 sequence reads: CASGNRVQETQYF. The DNA for the CDR3 is TGTGCTAGTGGCAACAGGGTGCAAGAGACCCAGTACTTC. Full variable domain (outside the CDR3, taken from reference TRBV12-5 and TRBJ2-5): DARVTQTPRHKVTEMGQEVTMRCQPILGHNTVFWYRQTMMQGLELLAYFRNRAPLDDSGMPKDRFSAEMPDATLATLKIQPSEPRDSAVYFCASGNRVQETQYFGPGTRLLVL.

The chain combines TRBV5-1 with TRBJ1-1; D remains ambiguous. The V and J ends lost 4 bases and 1 base respectively, with 17 bases between them. The CDR3 totals 16 residues. The germline CDR1 and CDR2 sequences are SGHRS and YFSETQ. For the CDR3, the DNA is TGCGCCAGCAGCCTAACCGTCCCGGGTTGGAACACTGAAGCTTTCTTT. It is translated as CASSLTVPGWNTEAFF.

V gene TRBV4-1 combines with J gene TRBJ2-1; 11 positions match TRBD2. V trimming: 0 bases; J trimming: 5 bases; junction bases outside the gene matches: 6. Germline V lookup: CDR1 MGHRA, CDR2 YSYEKL. The CDR3 is made up of 17 amino acids. As DNA, the CDR3 is TGCGCCAGCAGCCAAGAAGGGCAGACTAGCGGGGACAATGAGCAGTTCTTC. This codes for CASSQEGQTSGDNEQFF.

The rearrangement links TRBV27 to TRBJ1-1; tentatively, D is TRBD1 (6 bases). CDR1 is MNHEY and CDR2 is SMNVEV in the germline V gene (reference sequence). CDR3 length: 14 residues. V dropped 4 bases and J dropped 1 base, with 10 bases sitting between them. The CDR3 DNA reads as TGTGCCAGCAGTTATGCAGGGGCGAACACTGAAGCTTTCTTT. It encodes CASSYAGANTEAFF.

The chain combines TRBV28 with TRBJ2-6, with unresolved D. The V gene's germline CDR1 is MDHEN and CDR2 SYDVKM. The CDR3 runs 16 residues. V lost 4 bases and J 0 bases, leaving 10 bases between the germline ends. The CDR3 sequence is CASSSPGTSGANVLTF. CDR3 DNA sequence: TGTGCCAGCAGTTCGCCAGGAACCTCTGGGGCCAACGTCCTGACTTTC.

The chain joins TRBV19 to TRBJ1-5, with a tentative D call TRBD1 (6 bases). Deletions cut 7 bases from V and 4 bases from J, with 14 bases between. Germline values: CDR1 LNHDA, CDR2 SQIVND (reference sequence). This CDR3 is built from 14 residues. The CDR3 DNA reads TGTGCCAGTACCACCGGGGGGGCGAATCAGCCCCAGCATTTT. Encoded protein: CASTTGGANQPQHF.